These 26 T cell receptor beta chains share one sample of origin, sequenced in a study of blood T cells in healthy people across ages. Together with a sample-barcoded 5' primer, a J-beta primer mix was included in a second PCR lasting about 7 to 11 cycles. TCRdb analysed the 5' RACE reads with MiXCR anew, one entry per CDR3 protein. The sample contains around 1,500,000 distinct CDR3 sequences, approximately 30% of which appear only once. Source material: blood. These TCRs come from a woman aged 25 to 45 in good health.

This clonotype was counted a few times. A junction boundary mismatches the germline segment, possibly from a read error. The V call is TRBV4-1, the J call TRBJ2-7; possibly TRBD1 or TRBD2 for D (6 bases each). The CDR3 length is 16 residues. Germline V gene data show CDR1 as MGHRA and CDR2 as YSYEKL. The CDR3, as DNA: TGCGCCAGCAGTCAAGAATACGGGGGCAAAGGCTACGAGCAGTACTTC. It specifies CASSQEYGGKGYEQYF.

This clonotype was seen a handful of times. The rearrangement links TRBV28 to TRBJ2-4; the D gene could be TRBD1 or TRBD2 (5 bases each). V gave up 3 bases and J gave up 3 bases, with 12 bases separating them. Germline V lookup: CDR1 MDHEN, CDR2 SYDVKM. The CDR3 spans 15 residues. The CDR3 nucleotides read TGTGCCAGCAGTTTTGGGGGAATGGGCAAAAACATTCAGTACTTC. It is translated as CASSFGGMGKNIQYF.

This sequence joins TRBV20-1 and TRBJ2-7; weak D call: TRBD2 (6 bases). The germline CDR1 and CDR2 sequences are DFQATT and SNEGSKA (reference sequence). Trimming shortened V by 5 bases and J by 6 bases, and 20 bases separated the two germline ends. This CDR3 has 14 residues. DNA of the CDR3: TGCAGTGCTCTAAATGGAGGGCCAGCGGGCGAGCAGTACTTC. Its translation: CSALNGGPAGEQYF.

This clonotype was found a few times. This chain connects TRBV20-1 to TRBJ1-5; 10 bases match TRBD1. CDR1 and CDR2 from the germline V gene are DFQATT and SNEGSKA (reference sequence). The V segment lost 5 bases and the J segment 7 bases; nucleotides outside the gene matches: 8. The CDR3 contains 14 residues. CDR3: CSAPTGGLGQPQHF. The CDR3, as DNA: TGCAGTGCTCCGACAGGGGGCCTGGGGCAGCCCCAGCATTTT.

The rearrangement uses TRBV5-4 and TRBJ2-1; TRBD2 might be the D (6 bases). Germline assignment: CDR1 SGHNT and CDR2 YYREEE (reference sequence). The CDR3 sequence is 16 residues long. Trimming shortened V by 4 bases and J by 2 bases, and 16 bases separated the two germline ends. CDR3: CASSEGGVVTYNEQFF. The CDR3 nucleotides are TGTGCCAGCAGCGAAGGAGGGGTGGTGACCTACAATGAGCAGTTCTTC.

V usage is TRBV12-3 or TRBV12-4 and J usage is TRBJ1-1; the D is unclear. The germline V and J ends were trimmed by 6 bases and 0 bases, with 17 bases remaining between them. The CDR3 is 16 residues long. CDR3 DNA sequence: TGTGCCAGCAGGTCCCAATTGGGGAGGATGAACACTGAAGCTTTCTTT. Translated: CASRSQLGRMNTEAFF.

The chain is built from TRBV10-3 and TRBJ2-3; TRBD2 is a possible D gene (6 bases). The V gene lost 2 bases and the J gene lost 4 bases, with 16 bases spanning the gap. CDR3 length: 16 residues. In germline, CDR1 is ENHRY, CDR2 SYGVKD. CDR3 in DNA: TGTGCCATCAGTGAGACGAGGGAGGAGAGGGCAGATACGCAGTATTTT. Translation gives CAISETREERADTQYF.

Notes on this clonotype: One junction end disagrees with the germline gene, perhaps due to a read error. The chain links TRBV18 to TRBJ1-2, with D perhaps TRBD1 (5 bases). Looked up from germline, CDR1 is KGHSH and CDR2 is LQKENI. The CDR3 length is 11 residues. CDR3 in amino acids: CDSQGNYGYTF. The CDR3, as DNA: TGTGACAGCCAGGGCAACTATGGCTACACCTTC.

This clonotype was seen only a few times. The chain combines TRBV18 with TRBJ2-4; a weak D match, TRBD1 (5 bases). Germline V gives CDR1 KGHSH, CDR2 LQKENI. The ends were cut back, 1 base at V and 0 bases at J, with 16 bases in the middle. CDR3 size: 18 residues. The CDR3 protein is CASSPLGRAGLAKNIQYF. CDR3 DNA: TGTGCCAGCTCACCACTGGGCAGGGCCGGCTTAGCCAAAAACATTCAGTACTTC. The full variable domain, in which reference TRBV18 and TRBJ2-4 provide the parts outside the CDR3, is NAGVMQNPRHLVRRRGQEARLRCSPMKGHSHVYWYRQLPEEGLKFMVYLQKENIIDESGMPKERFSAEFPKEGPSILRIQQVVRGDSAAYFCASSPLGRAGLAKNIQYFGAGTRLSVL.

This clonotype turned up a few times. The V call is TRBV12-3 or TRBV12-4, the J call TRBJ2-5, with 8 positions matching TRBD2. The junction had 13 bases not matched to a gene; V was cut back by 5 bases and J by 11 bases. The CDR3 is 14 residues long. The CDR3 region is CASSAGLGYNEQYF. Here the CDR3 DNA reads TGTGCCAGCAGTGCGGGACTAGGCTACAATGAGCAGTACTTC.

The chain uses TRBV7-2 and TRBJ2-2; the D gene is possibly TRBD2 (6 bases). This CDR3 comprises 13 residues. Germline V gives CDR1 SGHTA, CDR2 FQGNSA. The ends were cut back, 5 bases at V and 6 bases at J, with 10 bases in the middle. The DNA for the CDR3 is TGTGCCAGCAGCCGACGGGAGCCCGGGGAGCTGTTTTTT. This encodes CASSRREPGELFF.

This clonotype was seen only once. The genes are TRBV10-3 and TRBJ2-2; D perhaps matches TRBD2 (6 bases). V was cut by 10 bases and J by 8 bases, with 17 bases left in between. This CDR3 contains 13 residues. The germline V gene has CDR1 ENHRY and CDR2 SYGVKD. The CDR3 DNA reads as TGTGCCACCAGAACTGGACTATCGGGGGAGCTGTTTTTT. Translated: CATRTGLSGELFF.

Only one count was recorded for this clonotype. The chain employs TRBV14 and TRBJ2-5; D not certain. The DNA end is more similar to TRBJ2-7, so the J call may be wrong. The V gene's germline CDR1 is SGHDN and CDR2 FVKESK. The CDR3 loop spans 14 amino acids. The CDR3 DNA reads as TGTGCCCTCCACGGTATTCTGAGCGCTTACGAGCAGTACTTC. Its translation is CALHGILSAYEQYF.

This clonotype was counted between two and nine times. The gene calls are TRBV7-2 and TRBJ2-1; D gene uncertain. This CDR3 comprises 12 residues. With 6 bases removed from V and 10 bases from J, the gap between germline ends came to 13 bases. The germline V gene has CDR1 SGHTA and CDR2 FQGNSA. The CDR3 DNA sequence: TGTGCCAGCAGGTACAGAGTGGCGGAGCAGTTCTTC. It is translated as CASRYRVAEQFF. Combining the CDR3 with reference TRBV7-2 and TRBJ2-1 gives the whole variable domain GAGVSQSPSNKVTEKGKDVELRCDPISGHTALYWYRQSLGQGLEFLIYFQGNSAPDKSGLPSDRFSAERTGGSVSTLTIQRTQQEDSAVYLCASRYRVAEQFFGPGTRLTVL.

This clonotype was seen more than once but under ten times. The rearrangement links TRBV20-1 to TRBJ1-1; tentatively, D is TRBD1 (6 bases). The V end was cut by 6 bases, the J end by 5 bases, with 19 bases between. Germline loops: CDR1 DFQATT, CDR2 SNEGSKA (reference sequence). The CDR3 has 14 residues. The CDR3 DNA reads TGCAGTGCCCCCGACCCCCAGGGGACTACTGAAGCTTTCTTT. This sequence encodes CSAPDPQGTTEAFF.

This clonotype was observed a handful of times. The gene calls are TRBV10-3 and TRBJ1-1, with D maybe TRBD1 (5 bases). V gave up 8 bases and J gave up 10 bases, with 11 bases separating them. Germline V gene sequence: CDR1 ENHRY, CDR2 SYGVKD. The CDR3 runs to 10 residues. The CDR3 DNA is TGTGCCATCGGACAACCTGTAGCTTTCTTT. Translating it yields CAIGQPVAFF.

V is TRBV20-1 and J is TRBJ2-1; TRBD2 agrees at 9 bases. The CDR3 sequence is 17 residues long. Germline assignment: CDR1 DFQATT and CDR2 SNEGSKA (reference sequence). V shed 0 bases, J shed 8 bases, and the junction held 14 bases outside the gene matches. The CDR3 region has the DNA TGCAGTGCTAGAGACGCTAATCGGCGGGGGGGTTGGGATGAGCAGTTCTTC. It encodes CSARDANRRGGWDEQFF.

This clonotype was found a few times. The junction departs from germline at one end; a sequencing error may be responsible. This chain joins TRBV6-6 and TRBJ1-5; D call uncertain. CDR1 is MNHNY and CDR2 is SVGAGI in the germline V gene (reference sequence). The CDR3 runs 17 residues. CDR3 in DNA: TGTGCCAGCAGTTACGAAGCAGGCCCGTATAGCAATCAACCCCAGCATTTT. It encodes CASSYEAGPYSNQPQHF.

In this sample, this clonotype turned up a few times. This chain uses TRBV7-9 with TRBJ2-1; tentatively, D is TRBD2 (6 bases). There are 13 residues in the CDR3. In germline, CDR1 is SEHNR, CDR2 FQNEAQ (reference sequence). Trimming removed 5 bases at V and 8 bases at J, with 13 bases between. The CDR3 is CASSATRGYEQFF. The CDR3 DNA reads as TGTGCCAGCAGCGCGACGCGGGGCTATGAGCAGTTCTTC.

For the CDR3, the DNA is TGTGCCAGCAGTCCCCGCGGAGGCTCTGGAAACACCATATATTTT. It specifies CASSPRGGSGNTIYF. The rearrangement uses TRBV12-3 or TRBV12-4 and TRBJ1-3; D not certain. The CDR3 totals 15 residues. V was pared by 5 bases and J by 0 bases, with 11 bases between.

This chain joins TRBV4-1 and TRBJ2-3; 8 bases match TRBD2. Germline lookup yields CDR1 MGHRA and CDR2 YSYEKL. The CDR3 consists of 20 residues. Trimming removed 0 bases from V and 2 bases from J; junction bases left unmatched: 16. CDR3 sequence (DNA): TGCGCCAGCAGCCAAGATATCCCCCCCGTTGATAGCGGGAACACAGATACGCAGTATTTT. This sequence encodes CASSQDIPPVDSGNTDTQYF.

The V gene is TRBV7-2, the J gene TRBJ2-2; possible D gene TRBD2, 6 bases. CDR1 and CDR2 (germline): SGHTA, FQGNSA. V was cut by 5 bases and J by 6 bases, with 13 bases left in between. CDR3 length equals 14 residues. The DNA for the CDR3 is TGTGCCAGCAGCCCGCGGACTAAGTCCGGGGAGCTGTTTTTT. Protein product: CASSPRTKSGELFF.

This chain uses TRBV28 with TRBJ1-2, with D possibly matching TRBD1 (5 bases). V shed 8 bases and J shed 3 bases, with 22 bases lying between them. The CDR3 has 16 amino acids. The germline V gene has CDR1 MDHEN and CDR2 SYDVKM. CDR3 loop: CASGPSDRDLYYGYTF. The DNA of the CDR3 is TGTGCCAGCGGCCCTAGTGACCGGGACCTCTACTATGGCTACACCTTC.

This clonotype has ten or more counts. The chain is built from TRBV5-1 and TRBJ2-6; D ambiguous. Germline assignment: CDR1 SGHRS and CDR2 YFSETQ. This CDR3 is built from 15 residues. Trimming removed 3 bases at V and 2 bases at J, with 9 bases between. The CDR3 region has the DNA TGCGCCAGCAGCTCCGCTTACGCTGGGGCCAACGTCCTGACTTTC. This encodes CASSSAYAGANVLTF.

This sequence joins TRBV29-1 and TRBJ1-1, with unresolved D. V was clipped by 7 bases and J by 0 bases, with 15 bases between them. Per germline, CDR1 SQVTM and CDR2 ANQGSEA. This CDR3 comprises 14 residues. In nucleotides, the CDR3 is TGCAGCGCCTCGGTGGGATTAATGAACACTGAAGCTTTCTTT. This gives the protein CSASVGLMNTEAFF.

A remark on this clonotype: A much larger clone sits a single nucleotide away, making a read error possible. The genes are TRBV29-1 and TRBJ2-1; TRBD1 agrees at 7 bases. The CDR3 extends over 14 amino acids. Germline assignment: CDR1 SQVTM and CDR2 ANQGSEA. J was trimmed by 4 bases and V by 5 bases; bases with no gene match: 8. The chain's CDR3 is CSVTLGTAYNEQFF. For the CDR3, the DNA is TGCAGCGTTACATTGGGGACAGCTTACAATGAGCAGTTCTTC.